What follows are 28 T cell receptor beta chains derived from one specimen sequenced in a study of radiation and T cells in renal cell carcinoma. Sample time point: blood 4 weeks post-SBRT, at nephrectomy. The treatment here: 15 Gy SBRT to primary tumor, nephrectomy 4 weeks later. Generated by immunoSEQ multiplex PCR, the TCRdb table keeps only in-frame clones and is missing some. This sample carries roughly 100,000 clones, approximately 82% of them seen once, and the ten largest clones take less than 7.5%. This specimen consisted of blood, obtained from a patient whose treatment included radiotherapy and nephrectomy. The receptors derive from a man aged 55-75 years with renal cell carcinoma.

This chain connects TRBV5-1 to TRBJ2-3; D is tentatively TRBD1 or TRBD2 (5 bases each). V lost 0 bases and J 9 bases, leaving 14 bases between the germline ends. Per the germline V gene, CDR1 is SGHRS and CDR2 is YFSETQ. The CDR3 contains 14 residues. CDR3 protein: CASSLVSGASTQYF. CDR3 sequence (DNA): TGCGCCAGCAGCTTGGTGTCCGGGGCCTCCACGCAGTATTTT.

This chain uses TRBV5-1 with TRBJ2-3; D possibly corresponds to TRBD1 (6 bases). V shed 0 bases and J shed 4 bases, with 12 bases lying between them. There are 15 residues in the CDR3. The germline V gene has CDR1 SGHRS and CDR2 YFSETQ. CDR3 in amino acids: CASSLVQGDADTQYF. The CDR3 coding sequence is TGCGCCAGCAGCTTGGTACAGGGAGACGCAGATACGCAGTATTTT.

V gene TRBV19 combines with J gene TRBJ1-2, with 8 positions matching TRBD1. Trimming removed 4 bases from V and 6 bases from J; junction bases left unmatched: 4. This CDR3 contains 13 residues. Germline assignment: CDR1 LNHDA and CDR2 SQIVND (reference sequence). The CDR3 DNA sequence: TGTGCCAGTAGTACGACGACAGGGGATGGCTACACCTTC. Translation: CASSTTTGDGYTF.

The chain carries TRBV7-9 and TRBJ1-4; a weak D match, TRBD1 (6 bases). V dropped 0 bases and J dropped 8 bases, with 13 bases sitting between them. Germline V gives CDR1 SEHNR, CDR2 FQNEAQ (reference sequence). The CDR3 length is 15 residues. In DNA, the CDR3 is TGTGCCAGCAGCTTAGCGTCGGGGGCGCAGGAAAAACTGTTTTTT. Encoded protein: CASSLASGAQEKLFF.

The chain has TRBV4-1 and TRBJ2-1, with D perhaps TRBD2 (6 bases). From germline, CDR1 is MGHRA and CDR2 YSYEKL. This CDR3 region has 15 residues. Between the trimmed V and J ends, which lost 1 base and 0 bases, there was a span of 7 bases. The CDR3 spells CASSQAGVSYNEQFF. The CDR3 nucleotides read TGCGCCAGCAGCCAAGCGGGAGTCTCCTACAATGAGCAGTTCTTC.

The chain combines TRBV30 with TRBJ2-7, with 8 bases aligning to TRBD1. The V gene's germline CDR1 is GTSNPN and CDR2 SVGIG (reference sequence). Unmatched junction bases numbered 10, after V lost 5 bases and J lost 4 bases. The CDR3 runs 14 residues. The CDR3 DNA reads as TGTGCCTGGGGCGCTCGACAGGGGAGGTACGAGCAGTACTTC. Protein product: CAWGARQGRYEQYF.

CDR3 sequence (DNA): TGTGCCAGCAGTCGGGACAGGGTCACTGAAGCTTTCTTT. Residues: CASSRDRVTEAFF. The chain recombines TRBV6-6 with TRBJ1-1; 9 nucleotides agree with TRBD1. The germline V gene has CDR1 MNHNY and CDR2 SVGAGI (reference sequence). V shed 5 bases, J shed 4 bases, and the junction held 2 bases outside the gene matches. The CDR3 runs 13 residues.

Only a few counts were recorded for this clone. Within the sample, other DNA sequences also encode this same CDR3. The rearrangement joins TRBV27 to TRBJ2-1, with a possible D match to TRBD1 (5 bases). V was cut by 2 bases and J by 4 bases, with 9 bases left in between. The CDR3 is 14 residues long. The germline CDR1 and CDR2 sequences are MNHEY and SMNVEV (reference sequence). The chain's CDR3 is CASSLGAGYNEQFF. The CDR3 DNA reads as TGTGCCAGCAGTTTAGGGGCAGGGTACAATGAGCAGTTCTTC.

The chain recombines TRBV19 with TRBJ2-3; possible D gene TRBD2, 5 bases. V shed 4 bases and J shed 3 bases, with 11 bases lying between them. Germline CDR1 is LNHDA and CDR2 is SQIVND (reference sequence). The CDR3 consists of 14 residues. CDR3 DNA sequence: TGTGCCAGTAGTAACCTAGCTGGAACAGATACGCAGTATTTT. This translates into CASSNLAGTDTQYF.

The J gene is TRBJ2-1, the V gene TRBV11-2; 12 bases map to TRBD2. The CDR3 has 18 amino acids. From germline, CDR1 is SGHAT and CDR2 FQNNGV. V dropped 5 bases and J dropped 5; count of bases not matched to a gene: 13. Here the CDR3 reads CASSTGLAGFKADNEQFF. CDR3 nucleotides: TGTGCCAGCAGCACGGGACTAGCGGGTTTCAAGGCCGACAATGAGCAGTTCTTC.

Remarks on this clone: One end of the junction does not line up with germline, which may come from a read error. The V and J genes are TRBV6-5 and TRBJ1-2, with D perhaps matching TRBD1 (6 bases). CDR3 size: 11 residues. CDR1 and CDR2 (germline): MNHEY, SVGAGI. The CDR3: CASSSKDSLAF. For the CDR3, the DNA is TGTGCCAGCAGTTCCAAGGACAGTCTTGCCTTC.

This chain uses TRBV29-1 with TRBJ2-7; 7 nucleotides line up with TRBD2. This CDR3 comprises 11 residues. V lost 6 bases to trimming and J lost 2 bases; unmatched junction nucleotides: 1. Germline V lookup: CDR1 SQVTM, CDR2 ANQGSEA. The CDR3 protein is CSVGLAYEQYF. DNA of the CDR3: TGCAGCGTCGGACTAGCCTACGAGCAGTACTTC.

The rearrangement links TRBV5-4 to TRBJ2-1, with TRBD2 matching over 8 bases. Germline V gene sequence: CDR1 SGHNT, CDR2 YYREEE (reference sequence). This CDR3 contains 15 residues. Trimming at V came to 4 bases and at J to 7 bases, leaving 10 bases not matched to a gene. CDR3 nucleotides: TGTGCCAGCAGCCAAGAGGCATTAGCGGGAAATGAGCAGTTCTTC. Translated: CASSQEALAGNEQFF.

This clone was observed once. The CDR3 bases are TGCACCCAAAGGCCGGGACAGGGATCGTACGAGCAGTACTTC. It is translated as CTQRPGQGSYEQYF. The chain combines TRBV29-1 with TRBJ2-7; 9 bases agree with TRBD1. Looked up from germline, CDR1 is SQVTM and CDR2 is ANQGSEA. The CDR3 extends over 14 amino acids.

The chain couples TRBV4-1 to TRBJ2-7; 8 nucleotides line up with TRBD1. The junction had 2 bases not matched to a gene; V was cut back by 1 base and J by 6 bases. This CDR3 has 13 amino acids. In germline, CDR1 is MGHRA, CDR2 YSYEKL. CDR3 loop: CASSQAGGGEQYF. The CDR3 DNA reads TGCGCCAGCAGCCAAGCAGGGGGCGGCGAGCAGTACTTC.

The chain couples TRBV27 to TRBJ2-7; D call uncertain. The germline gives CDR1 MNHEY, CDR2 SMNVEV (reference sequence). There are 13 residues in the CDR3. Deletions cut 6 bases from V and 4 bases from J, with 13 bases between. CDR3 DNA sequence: TGTGCCAGCAGCTATAGGGTAGGGTACGAGCAGTACTTC. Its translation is CASSYRVGYEQYF.

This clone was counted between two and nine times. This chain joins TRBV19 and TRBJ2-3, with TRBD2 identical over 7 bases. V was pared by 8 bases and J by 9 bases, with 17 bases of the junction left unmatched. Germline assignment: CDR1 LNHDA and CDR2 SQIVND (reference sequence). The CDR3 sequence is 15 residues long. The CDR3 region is CASGVTGTNVKTQYF. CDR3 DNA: TGTGCCAGTGGCGTCACGGGGACTAACGTTAAAACGCAGTATTTT. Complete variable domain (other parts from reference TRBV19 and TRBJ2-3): DGGITQSPKYLFRKEGQNVTLSCEQNLNHDAMYWYRQDPGQGLRLIYYSQIVNDFQKGDIAEGYSVSREKKESFPLTVTSAQKNPTAFYLCASGVTGTNVKTQYFGPGTRLTVL.

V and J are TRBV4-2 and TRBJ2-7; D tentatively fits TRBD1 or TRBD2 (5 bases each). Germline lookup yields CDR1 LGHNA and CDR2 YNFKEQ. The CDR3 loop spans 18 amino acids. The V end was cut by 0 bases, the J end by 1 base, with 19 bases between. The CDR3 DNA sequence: TGTGCCAGCAGCCAAGATTTGGCCGGGACGGCTGCTTCCTACGAGCAGTACTTC. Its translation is CASSQDLAGTAASYEQYF.

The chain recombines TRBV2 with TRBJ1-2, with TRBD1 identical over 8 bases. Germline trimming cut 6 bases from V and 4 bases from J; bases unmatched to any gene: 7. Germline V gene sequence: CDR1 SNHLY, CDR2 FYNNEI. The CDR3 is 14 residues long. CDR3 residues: CASSLPDRVYGYTF. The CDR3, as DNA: TGTGCCAGCAGCCTCCCGGACAGGGTCTATGGCTACACCTTC.

CDR3 nucleotides: TGTGCCAGCAGTCCCCGACAGGGCCAACGAACCGAGCAGTACTTC. It encodes CASSPRQGQRTEQYF. The rearrangement uses TRBV6-6 and TRBJ2-5; 7 bases map to TRBD1. The assigned J gene may be wrong: the sequence end matches TRBJ2-7 better. Germline V CDR1 and CDR2: MNHNY, SVGAGI (reference sequence). The length of the CDR3 is 15 residues.

CDR3 sequence (DNA): TGTGCCAGCAGTGGCTTAGCAAGGGCTGGGGTTGGAATTTCTAGAGAGCAGTACTTC. Protein product: CASSGLARAGVGISREQYF. The chain uses TRBV27 and TRBJ2-7; the D is unclear. With 5 bases removed from V and 7 bases from J, the gap between germline ends came to 33 bases. Germline V gene data show CDR1 as MNHEY and CDR2 as SMNVEV (reference sequence). The length of the CDR3 is 19 residues.

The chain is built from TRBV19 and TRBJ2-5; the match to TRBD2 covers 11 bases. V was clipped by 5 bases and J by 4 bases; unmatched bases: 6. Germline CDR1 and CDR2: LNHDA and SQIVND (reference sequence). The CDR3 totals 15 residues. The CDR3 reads CASSPWLAGGETQYF. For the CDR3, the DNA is TGTGCCAGTAGTCCTTGGCTAGCGGGAGGAGAGACCCAGTACTTC.

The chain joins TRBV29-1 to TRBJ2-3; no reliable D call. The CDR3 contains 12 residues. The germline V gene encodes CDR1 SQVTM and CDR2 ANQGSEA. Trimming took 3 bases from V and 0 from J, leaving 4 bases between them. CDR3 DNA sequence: TGCAGCGTTGATACTAGCACAGATACGCAGTATTTT. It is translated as CSVDTSTDTQYF.

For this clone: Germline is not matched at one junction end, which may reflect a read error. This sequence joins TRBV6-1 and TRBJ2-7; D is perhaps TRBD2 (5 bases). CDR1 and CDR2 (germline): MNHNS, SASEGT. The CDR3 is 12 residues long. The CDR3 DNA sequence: TGTGCCAGCAGTGAAGTTAGGACTGTGCAGAACTTC. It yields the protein CASSEVRTVQNF.

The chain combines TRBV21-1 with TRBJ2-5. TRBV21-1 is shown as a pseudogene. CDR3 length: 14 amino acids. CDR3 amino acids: CASSKLGHQETQYF. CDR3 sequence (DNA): TGTGCCAGCAGCAAACTAGGACACCAAGAGACCCAGTACTTC.

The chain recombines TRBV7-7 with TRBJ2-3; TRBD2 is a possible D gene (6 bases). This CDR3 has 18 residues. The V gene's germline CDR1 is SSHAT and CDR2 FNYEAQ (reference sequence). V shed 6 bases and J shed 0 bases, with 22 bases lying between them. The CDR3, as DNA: TGTGCCAGCAGATCCCCCCAGACTAGTACTATTAGCACAGATACGCAGTATTTT. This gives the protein CASRSPQTSTISTDTQYF.

For the CDR3, the DNA is TGTGCCAGTAGTCTCCCCGGGACAGGGAGGACTGAAGCTTTCTTT. As protein: CASSLPGTGRTEAFF. This sequence joins TRBV19 and TRBJ1-1; the match to TRBD1 covers 9 bases. Trimming at V came to 5 bases and at J to 5 bases, leaving 9 bases not matched to a gene. The CDR3 runs to 15 residues. Germline values: CDR1 LNHDA, CDR2 SQIVND (reference sequence). Based on the CDR3 plus reference TRBV19 and TRBJ1-1, the full variable domain is DGGITQSPKYLFRKEGQNVTLSCEQNLNHDAMYWYRQDPGQGLRLIYYSQIVNDFQKGDIAEGYSVSREKKESFPLTVTSAQKNPTAFYLCASSLPGTGRTEAFFGQGTRLTVV.

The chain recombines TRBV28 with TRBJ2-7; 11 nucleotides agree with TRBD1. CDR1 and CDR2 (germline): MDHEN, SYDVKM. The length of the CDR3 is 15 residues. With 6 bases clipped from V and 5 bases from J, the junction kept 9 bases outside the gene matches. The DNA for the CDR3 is TGTGCCAGCAGCGACGGAGGACAGGGGGCGAACGAGCAGTACTTC. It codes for CASSDGGQGANEQYF.